These 20 T cell receptor beta chains originate from one sample sequenced in a study of shared clonotypes between healthy human individuals. Here immunoSEQ multiplex PCR was the method, and the copy in TCRdb shows in-frame clones only, minus some. The data hold about 2.4 million clones, with roughly 93% observed a single time. The material sequenced was naive CD4+ T cells from PBMCs. Stated subset: CD45RA+ positively selected. The receptor set was obtained from a man aged 18-30 years in good health. Some clones in this sample may be carry-over from other donors' samples.

The CDR3 sequence is CASKWGAGVSEQYF. The CDR3 nucleotides read TGTGCCAGCAAGTGGGGAGCGGGAGTTTCCGAGCAGTACTTC. The chain is built from TRBV2 and TRBJ2-7; TRBD2 matches 8 bases. Germline CDR1 is SNHLY and CDR2 is FYNNEI. The CDR3 spans 14 residues. With 7 bases clipped from V and 6 bases from J, the junction kept 11 bases outside the gene matches.

The genes are TRBV6-5 and TRBJ1-1; TRBD1 might be the D (5 bases). This CDR3 region has 15 residues. Trimming stripped 3 bases from V and 0 bases from J, with 11 bases between. CDR1 and CDR2 from the germline V gene are MNHEY and SVGAGI. The CDR3 loop reads CASSYHKGLNTEAFF. In DNA, the CDR3 is TGTGCCAGCAGTTATCATAAGGGACTGAACACTGAAGCTTTCTTT.

This chain connects TRBV7-3 to TRBJ1-3, with D possibly matching TRBD1 (6 bases). This CDR3 region has 21 residues. The V end lost 0 bases, the J end lost 4 bases, and 28 bases lay between the germline ends. Germline V gives CDR1 SGHTA, CDR2 FQGTGA. CDR3 amino acids: CASSLTRGGKIGQRRGNTIYF. The DNA for the CDR3 is TGTGCCAGCAGCTTAACACGTGGGGGGAAGATAGGACAGCGTAGGGGAAACACCATATATTTT.

The chain recombines TRBV18 with TRBJ2-5; D possibly corresponds to TRBD2 (6 bases). The end of the DNA fits TRBJ2-7 better, so the J call may be wrong. From germline, CDR1 is KGHSH and CDR2 LQKENI. The CDR3 length is 16 residues. In nucleotides, the CDR3 is TGTGCCAGCTCACCACCCACTCGGGCGGGGATCTACGAGCAGTACTTC. This codes for CASSPPTRAGIYEQYF.

The rearrangement links TRBV5-5 to TRBJ1-2; D remains unclear. Germline CDR1 reads SGHKS; CDR2 reads YYEKEE (reference sequence). The CDR3 contains 15 residues. The V end was cut by 0 bases, the J end by 4 bases, with 13 bases between. In nucleotides, the CDR3 is TGTGCCAGCAGCTTGGCTTCAGCACCAGGCTATGGCTACACCTTC. Translation: CASSLASAPGYGYTF.

The chain combines TRBV7-2 with TRBJ2-7; TRBD2 aligns across 9 bases. The CDR3 has 14 residues. From germline, CDR1 is SGHTA and CDR2 FQGNSA. The V segment lost 3 bases and the J segment 6 bases; nucleotides outside the gene matches: 6. As DNA, the CDR3 is TGTGCCAGCAGCTTGGGACTAGCCTTCCGCGAGCAGTACTTC. Amino acid sequence: CASSLGLAFREQYF.

The chain employs TRBV5-1 and TRBJ2-7; 11 bases fit TRBD2. The CDR3 totals 15 residues. The ends lost 7 bases at V and 4 bases at J; junction bases unmatched: 10. Per germline, CDR1 SGHRS and CDR2 YFSETQ. As DNA, the CDR3 is TGCGCCAGCGGCGGCGGGACTAGCGGAAAGTACGAGCAGTACTTC. Residues: CASGGGTSGKYEQYF.

The chain is built from TRBV7-2 and TRBJ1-1, with 7 bases that match TRBD1. Germline V gene sequence: CDR1 SGHTA, CDR2 FQGNSA. Unmatched junction bases numbered 10, after V lost 5 bases and J lost 10 bases. The CDR3 spans 13 residues. For the CDR3, the DNA is TGTGCCAGCAGCCTACGACAGGGTCTGGGAGCTTTCTTT. Protein product: CASSLRQGLGAFF.

This chain uses TRBV6-5 with TRBJ1-3, with D perhaps matching TRBD1 (5 bases). This CDR3 region has 15 residues. CDR1 is MNHEY and CDR2 is SVGAGI in the germline V gene. Trimming pared 4 bases from V and 0 bases from J, leaving 10 bases between. CDR3 loop: CASSWGGRSGNTIYF. The CDR3 DNA sequence: TGTGCCAGCAGTTGGGGCGGGCGCTCTGGAAACACCATATATTTT.

J is TRBJ2-1 and V is TRBV5-6; no clear D. CDR1 SGHDT and CDR2 YYEEEE come from the germline V gene. V was shortened by 0 bases and J by 4 bases, with 14 bases between the two germline ends. This CDR3 spans 16 amino acids. CDR3 nucleotide sequence: TGTGCCAGCAGCTTGGCGCCTCACCAGAGGTACAATGAGCAGTTCTTC. Its translation is CASSLAPHQRYNEQFF.

This clone came up once. This chain connects TRBV6-5 to TRBJ2-7, with 7 positions matching TRBD2. The germline V gene encodes CDR1 MNHEY and CDR2 SVGAGI. V shed 6 bases and J 3 bases; nucleotides not matched to a gene: 5. This CDR3 region has 13 residues. The CDR3 DNA sequence: TGTGCCAGCAGGGTGGCGGGGGACTACGAGCAGTACTTC. It yields the protein CASRVAGDYEQYF.

CDR3 amino acids: CASSLAHYGYTF. The CDR3 DNA is TGTGCCAGCAGCTTGGCCCACTATGGCTACACCTTC. The chain combines TRBV7-2 with TRBJ1-2; D is ambiguous. The CDR3 is made up of 12 amino acids. V dropped 3 bases and J dropped 3 bases, with 5 bases sitting between them. Germline assignment: CDR1 SGHTA and CDR2 FQGNSA.

The rearrangement joins TRBV4-3 to TRBJ2-2; 7 nucleotides match TRBD2. This CDR3 has 15 amino acids. Germline CDR1 reads LGHNA; CDR2 reads YSLEER. Trimming took 1 base from V and 4 from J; bases not matched to a gene: 3. This chain's CDR3 is CASSQAGTITGELFF. The CDR3 region has the DNA TGCGCCAGCAGCCAAGCCGGGACTATCACCGGGGAGCTGTTTTTT.

The chain links TRBV19 to TRBJ2-1; 9 positions match TRBD2. This CDR3 is 15 amino acids long. The germline CDR1 and CDR2 sequences are LNHDA and SQIVND (reference sequence). The trim removed 1 base at V and 4 bases at J, leaving 2 bases unmatched. The CDR3 spells CASSIGSGRYNEQFF. The CDR3 nucleotides read TGTGCCAGTAGTATAGGGAGCGGGAGGTACAATGAGCAGTTCTTC. The full variable domain, completed using reference TRBV19 and TRBJ2-1, is DGGITQSPKYLFRKEGQNVTLSCEQNLNHDAMYWYRQDPGQGLRLIYYSQIVNDFQKGDIAEGYSVSREKKESFPLTVTSAQKNPTAFYLCASSIGSGRYNEQFFGPGTRLTVL.

The chain couples TRBV15 to TRBJ2-7; 8 bases line up with TRBD1. J gave up 6 bases and V 3 bases, and 13 bases lay outside the gene matches. The CDR3 spans 16 residues. Germline CDR1 reads LNHNV; CDR2 reads YYDKDF (reference sequence). The CDR3 sequence is CATSRGALQGAGEQYF. The CDR3 coding sequence is TGTGCCACCAGCAGGGGCGCTTTGCAGGGGGCAGGCGAGCAGTACTTC.

The chain is built from TRBV11-2 and TRBJ1-6; D call uncertain. The V and J ends lost 0 bases and 7 bases respectively, with 10 bases between them. Per germline, CDR1 SGHAT and CDR2 FQNNGV. The CDR3 has 15 amino acids. In DNA, the CDR3 is TGTGCCAGCAGCTTAGAGATCGTCGGAAATTCACCCCTCCACTTT. It specifies CASSLEIVGNSPLHF.

A single count supports this clone. This chain joins TRBV11-3 and TRBJ2-3, with 7 nucleotides matching TRBD1. The V gene's germline CDR1 is SGHNT and CDR2 YENEEA. This CDR3 contains 14 residues. V gave up 3 bases and J gave up 2 bases; unmatched junction bases: 2. CDR3 nucleotide sequence: TGTGCCAGCAGCTTCAGGGGGTTCACAGATACGCAGTATTTT. Translated, it gives CASSFRGFTDTQYF.

This clone was detected once. The CDR3 DNA reads as TGTGCCAGCTCCTTTCTGGACAGGGGGGGAACTGAAGCTTTCTTT. Protein: CASSFLDRGGTEAFF. J is TRBJ1-1 and V is TRBV7-2; 10 positions agree with TRBD1. The CDR3 consists of 15 residues. Germline trimming cut 8 bases from V and 5 bases from J; bases unmatched to any gene: 11. Germline V gives CDR1 SGHTA, CDR2 FQGNSA.

This clone turned up a few times. The V call is TRBV29-1, the J call TRBJ2-5; tentatively, D is TRBD2 (6 bases). This CDR3 is built from 13 residues. V gave up 4 bases and J gave up 4 bases, with 13 bases separating them. The germline gives CDR1 SQVTM, CDR2 ANQGSEA. The CDR3 bases are TGCAGCGTTGGACTTGGAGGGCGAGAGACCCAGTACTTC. Translating gives CSVGLGGRETQYF.

The chain recombines TRBV28 with TRBJ1-5, with D uncertain. The CDR3 contains 11 residues. Germline lookup yields CDR1 MDHEN and CDR2 SYDVKM. Trimming removed 11 bases from V and 8 bases from J, with 13 bases in between. The CDR3 bases are TGTGCCTGCCGTCGGGGTGAGCCCCAGCATTTT. Its protein product is CACRRGEPQHF.